This passage covers 3 T cell receptor beta chains from one sample sequenced in a study of cytomegalovirus exposure and HLA in healthy donors. In the PCR, 60 Vbeta and 13 Jbeta primers were used. TCRdb keeps only in-frame clones here, not all; method: immunoSEQ multiplex PCR. The sample yields about 140,000 clones, around 75% seen once. The sample taken for sequencing was PBMCs. All receptors derive from a female donor in good health and CMV-seronegative.

In this sample, this clone turned up once. The chain carries TRBV5-1 and TRBJ2-5; 8 bases are shared with TRBD2. The germline gives CDR1 SGHRS, CDR2 YFSETQ. CDR3 size: 16 residues. V lost 3 bases to trimming and J lost 1 base; unmatched junction nucleotides: 8. Here the CDR3 reads CASSSRLAGLQETQYF. CDR3 bases: TGCGCCAGCAGCTCAAGGCTAGCGGGCCTCCAAGAGACCCAGTACTTC.

This clone appeared once. CDR3 sequence (DNA): TGTGCCTGGAGTGGGGGGGTATACACCGGGGAGCTGTTTTTT. Protein sequence: CAWSGGVYTGELFF. J is TRBJ2-2 and V is TRBV30; TRBD2 is a possible D gene (6 bases). The CDR3 contains 14 residues. The V end was cut by 1 base, the J end by 3 bases, with 9 bases between. Germline-derived CDR1 and CDR2 are GTSNPN and SVGIG (reference sequence).

The chain recombines TRBV30 with TRBJ1-1, with 7 nucleotides matching TRBD1. The ends lost 4 bases at V and 4 bases at J; junction bases unmatched: 12. The CDR3 runs to 15 residues. CDR1 and CDR2 from the germline V gene are GTSNPN and SVGIG (reference sequence). In DNA form, the CDR3 reads TGTGCCTGGACCTCAGGGGGGCGCTGGGGCACTGAAGCTTTCTTT. It codes for CAWTSGGRWGTEAFF.